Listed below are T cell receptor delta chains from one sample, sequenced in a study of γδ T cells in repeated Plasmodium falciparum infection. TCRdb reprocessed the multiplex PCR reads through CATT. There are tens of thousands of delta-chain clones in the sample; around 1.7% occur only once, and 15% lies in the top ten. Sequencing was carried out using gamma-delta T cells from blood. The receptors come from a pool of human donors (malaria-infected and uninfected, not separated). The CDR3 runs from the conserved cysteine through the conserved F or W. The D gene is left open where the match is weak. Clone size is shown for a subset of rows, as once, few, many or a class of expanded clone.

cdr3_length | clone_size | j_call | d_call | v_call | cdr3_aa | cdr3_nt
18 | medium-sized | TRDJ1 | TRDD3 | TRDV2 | CACDTRIPTGGGTDKLIF | TGTGCCTGTGACACCCGGATTCCGACTGGGGGAGGCACCGATAAACTCATCTTT
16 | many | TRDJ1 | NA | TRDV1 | CALGRPVFVRPDKLIF | TGTGCTCTTGGCCGACCGGTTTTCGTACGGCCCGATAAACTCATCTTT
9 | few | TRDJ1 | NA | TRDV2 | CACETGLTF | TGTGCCTGTGAGACGGGACTGACCTTT
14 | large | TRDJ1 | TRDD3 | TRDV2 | CACDPGGYTDKLIF | TGTGCCTGTGACCCTGGGGGATACACCGATAAACTCATCTTT
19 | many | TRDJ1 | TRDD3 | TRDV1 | CALGEGESTGGYCTDKLIF | TGTGCTCTTGGGGAAGGGGAGAGTACTGGGGGATACTGCACCGATAAACTCATCTTT
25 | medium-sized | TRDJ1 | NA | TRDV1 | CALGEPTFLISFNDGGFRYTDKLIF | TGTGCTCTTGGGGAACCAACCTTCCTAATCTCTTTTAATGATGGGGGATTCCGGTACACCGATAAACTCATCTTT
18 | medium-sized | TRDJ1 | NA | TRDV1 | CALGKISGGWRYTDKLIF | TGTGCTCTTGGGAAAATAAGTGGGGGGTGGCGGTACACCGATAAACTCATCTTT
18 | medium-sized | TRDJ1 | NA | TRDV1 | CALGKPLSYWGLTDKLIF | TGTGCTCTTGGGAAACCCCTTTCCTACTGGGGGCTCACCGATAAACTCATCTTT
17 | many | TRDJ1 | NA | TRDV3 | CAKASGPSPICTDKLIF | TGTGCCAAGGCCTCTGGGCCTTCCCCTATCTGCACCGATAAACTCATCTTT
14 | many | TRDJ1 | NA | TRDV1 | CALGERAYTDKLIF | TGTGCTCTTGGGGAACGGGCGTACACCGATAAACTCATCTTT
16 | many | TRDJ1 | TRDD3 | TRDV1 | CALGDLTGGHTDKLIF | TGTGCTCTTGGGGATTTAACTGGGGGACACACCGATAAACTCATCTTT
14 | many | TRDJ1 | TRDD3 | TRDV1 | CALGENFADWGLIF | TGTGCTCTTGGGGAAAACTTCGCTGACTGGGGACTCATCTTT
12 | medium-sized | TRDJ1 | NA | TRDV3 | CAFKPYTDKLIF | TGTGCCTTTAAACCCTACACCGATAAACTCATCTTT
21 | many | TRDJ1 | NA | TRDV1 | CALGDRPSGEGIARYTDKLIF | TGTGCTCTTGGGGACCGGCCTTCGGGGGAGGGAATCGCTCGGTACACCGATAAACTCATCTTT
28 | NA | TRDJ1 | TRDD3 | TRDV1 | CALGEQRYICLWDSLLGAIGIGTDKLIF | TGTGCTCTTGGGGAACAAAGGTACATATGCCTCTGGGACTCGTTACTGGGGGCTATAGGAATCGGTACCGATAAACTCATCTTT
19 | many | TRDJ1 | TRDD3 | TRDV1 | CALGEAFLPYWGIRDKLIF | TGTGCTCTTGGGGAGGCCTTCCTACCTTACTGGGGGATACGTGATAAACTCATCTTT
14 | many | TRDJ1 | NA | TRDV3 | CAFSVQGWADKLIF | TGTGCCTTTAGCGTACAAGGGTGGGCCGATAAACTCATCTTT
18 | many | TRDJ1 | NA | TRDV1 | CALGELILRLGGTDKLIF | TGTGCTCTTGGGGAACTAATCCTACGTCTGGGGGGGACCGATAAACTCATCTTT
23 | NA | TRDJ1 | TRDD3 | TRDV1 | CALGEHIFRLPSTGGSPHAELIF | TGTGCTCTTGGGGAGCATATCTTTCGCCTTCCCTCCACTGGGGGATCCCCCCATGCCGAACTCATCTTT
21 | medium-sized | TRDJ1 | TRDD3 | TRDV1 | CALGPSYPGGYAWSYTDKLIF | TGTGCTCTTGGGCCATCTTACCCTGGGGGATACGCTTGGTCCTACACCGATAAACTCATCTTT
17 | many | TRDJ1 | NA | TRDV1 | CALGEYSEQGSTDKLIF | TGTGCTCTTGGGGAGTACTCAGAACAGGGATCAACCGATAAACTCATCTTT
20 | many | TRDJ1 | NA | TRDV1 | CALGEGLRRYRGRSTDKLIF | TGTGCTCTTGGGGAAGGACTTCGGCGATACCGGGGACGGAGCACCGATAAACTCATCTTT
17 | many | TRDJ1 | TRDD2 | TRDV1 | CALGEGYLPEYTDKLIF | TGTGCTCTTGGGGAAGGGTACCTTCCTGAGTACACCGATAAACTCATCTTT
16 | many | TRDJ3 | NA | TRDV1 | CALNLRHTWDTRQMFF | TGTGCTCTAAACCTACGGCACACCTGGGACACCCGACAGATGTTTTTC
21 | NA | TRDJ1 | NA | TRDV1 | CALGELTPSYAGGTYTDKLIF | TGTGCTCTTGGGGAGCTAACGCCTTCCTATGCTGGGGGAACCTACACCGATAAACTCATCTTT
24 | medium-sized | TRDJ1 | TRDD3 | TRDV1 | CALGPTTFGRTGGYASLGGDKLIF | TGTGCTCTTGGGCCTACGACCTTCGGTCGTACTGGGGGATACGCGTCTTTGGGTGGGGATAAACTCATCTTT
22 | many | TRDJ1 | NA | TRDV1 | CALGAGSQRPSSLWGFLDKLIF | TGTGCTCTTGGGGCGGGGTCCCAAAGGCCTTCGTCACTATGGGGATTTCTCGATAAACTCATCTTT